This T cell receptor beta chain was observed in a study of blood T cell repertoires in COVID-19. This clone appeared once. V was cut by 3 bases and J by 0 bases, with 13 bases left in between. From germline, CDR1 is GTSNPN and CDR2 SVGIG (reference sequence). The CDR3 extends over 15 amino acids. Method: immunoSEQ multiplex PCR; TCRdb's copy keeps in-frame clones and lacks some. The sample carries 400,000 or so clones, 70% to 90% recorded once. The source is a man aged 18 to 29 with COVID-19, enrolled during active disease. The chain has TRBV30 and TRBJ2-3, with D uncertain. Input material: peripheral blood. The CDR3 loop reads CAWRVGSKSTDTQYF. The CDR3, as DNA: TGTGCCTGGAGGGTGGGCAGCAAGAGCACAGATACGCAGTATTTT.